This T cell receptor (beta chain) originates from a study of cytomegalovirus exposure and HLA in healthy donors. At the level of the study: Earlier results showed 117 million unique TCR beta sequences derived from approximately 170 million T cells. Study results and limitations: Most subjects' HLA-A and HLA-B alleles were reportedly predicted from TCR beta sequences. Reports described diagnosis of cytomegalovirus status by the classifier as highly specific and sensitive. A cluster of highly shared sequence variants was likely a sequencing artifact.

The germline gives CDR1 SGHAT, CDR2 FQNNGV. This CDR3 has 14 residues. V gave up 4 bases and J gave up 0 bases, with 7 bases separating them. This clone was recorded only once. The antigen remains unidentified. PCR involved 60 Vbeta and 13 Jbeta primers. TCRdb's copy holds only in-frame clones and misses some; the assay was immunoSEQ multiplex PCR. This repertoire shows about 200,000 clones, 65% to 90% found once; its top ten account for around 1.5%. The sequenced sample was PBMCs. The chain employs TRBV11-2 and TRBJ1-3; D might be TRBD1 (5 bases). The clonotype originates from a girl between 5 and 17 years old in good health and CMV-seronegative. CDR3 loop: CASSWGVSGNTIYF. The CDR3 nucleotides are TGTGCCAGCAGCTGGGGGGTCTCTGGAAACACCATATATTTT.